Following are 32 T cell receptor beta chains from one sample sequenced in a study of CD8+CD57+ T cells in acquired aplastic anemia (dated by TCRdb to between 2017 and 2018). The patients picked for sequencing were ones in whom flow cytometry had shown an expansion of CD8+CD57+ cells. The listed sequencing device is Illumina HiSeq 2000. TCR beta VDJ combination and CDR3 sequence profiling used genomic DNA as the template. TCRdb applied fastp at Q25 and MiXCR to the public reads, then kept only in-frame beta chains. Each entry is one CDR3 protein sequence, shown with its most common DNA and genes. Counted in this sample were 200,000 to 300,000 distinct CDR3 sequences; roughly 80% of them appeared once. The ten largest clones represent approximately 40% of the sample. What was sequenced was sorted CD4+, CD8+, or CD8+CD57+ T cells (not recorded which) from PBMCs. The receptor set was obtained from a human donor with aplastic anemia.

The rearrangement uses TRBV6-1 and TRBJ2-7; TRBD2 matches at 7 bases. The germline gives CDR1 MNHNS, CDR2 SASEGT. The CDR3 runs 15 residues. J lost 6 bases, V lost 1 base, and 9 bases had no gene match. The CDR3 DNA is TGTGCCAGCAGTGAAGTTTCGGGGGGTTCCGCCGAGCAGTACTTC. This gives the protein CASSEVSGGSAEQYF.

The chain combines TRBV7-8 with TRBJ1-5; a possible D gene is TRBD1 (5 bases). With 1 base removed from V and 11 bases from J, the gap between germline ends came to 21 bases. CDR3 length: 16 amino acids. Germline V CDR1 and CDR2: SGHVS, FQNEAQ. The CDR3 is CASSLGADSPTQSQHF. CDR3 nucleotide sequence: TGTGCCAGCAGCTTAGGGGCAGACAGCCCAACCCAGTCCCAGCATTTT.

On this clonotype itself: One end of the junction does not line up with germline, which may come from a read error. V and J are TRBV7-3 and TRBJ2-3; D is unclear. The CDR3 has 13 amino acids. Germline assignment: CDR1 SGHTA and CDR2 FQGTGA. CDR3 DNA: TGTGCCAGCAGGGACGGTCCAACCGATACGGAGTATTTC. It is translated as CASRDGPTDTEYF.

About this clonotype: No conserved phenylalanine or tryptophan is present at the end of the CDR3, so a read error is the likely explanation. The DNA is left out, because the CDR3 cannot be placed on it with certainty; the CDR3 is given as TCRdb lists it. The genes are TRBV7-8 and TRBJ2-3; the DNA was not compared with TRBD1, the D call given in the table. The germline V gene encodes CDR1 SGHVS and CDR2 FQNEAQ. The CDR3 adds up to 13 amino acids, both ends counted. CDR3: CASGFGGTDKQQY.

This chain joins TRBV7-2 and TRBJ1-4; D is undetermined. Germline CDR1 is SGHTA and CDR2 is FQGNSA. The length of the CDR3 is 14 residues. Trimming stripped 4 bases from V and 14 bases from J, with 20 bases between. CDR3 region: CASSYVPTDTQLFF. In DNA form, the CDR3 reads TGTGCCAGCAGCTACGTCCCCACAGATACGCAGCTGTTTTTT.

On this clonotype: The junction departs from the called germline gene at one end, perhaps through a read error. The chain links TRBV11-3 to TRBJ1-5; D is ambiguous. Germline V CDR1 and CDR2: SGHNT, YENEEA. There are 14 residues in the CDR3. Here the CDR3 DNA reads TGTGCCAGCAGCGTAGATCTAAGCAATCAGCCCCAGCATTTT. Encoded protein: CASSVDLSNQPQHF.

Of note for this clonotype: The junction differs from germline at one of its ends, possibly a read error. The CDR3 protein is CASSGGEGRYNSPLHF. In nucleotides, the CDR3 is TGTGCCAGCAGCGGGGGGGAGGGCCGCTATAATTCCCCCCTCCACTTT. The V and J genes are TRBV9 and TRBJ1-6; D may be TRBD1 (5 bases). The CDR3 runs to 16 residues. CDR1 is SGDLS and CDR2 is YYNGEE in the germline V gene.

The chain recombines TRBV7-9 with TRBJ2-5; D might be TRBD2 (6 bases). The ends were cut back, 2 bases at V and 7 bases at J, with 11 bases in the middle. Germline CDR1 SEHNR, CDR2 FQNEAQ (reference sequence). The CDR3 is 13 residues long. The CDR3 coding sequence is TGTGCCAGCAGCTTAACCATGGGAGGGACCCAGTACTTC. It codes for CASSLTMGGTQYF.

The chain combines TRBV7-8 with TRBJ1-2; D unclear. This CDR3 spans 16 amino acids. Germline CDR1 and CDR2: SGHVS and FQNEAQ. V lost 1 base and J 11 bases, leaving 23 bases between the germline ends. The CDR3, as DNA: TGTGCCAGCAGCTTAGAGGGAGGCGCCGATACGCAGTGTTACACCTTC. Its protein product is CASSLEGGADTQCYTF.

The chain joins TRBV9 to TRBJ2-1, with no clear D. This CDR3 has 13 amino acids. Per the germline V gene, CDR1 is SGDLS and CDR2 is YYNGEE. V shed 7 bases and J shed 16 bases, with 24 bases lying between them. CDR3 nucleotides: TGTGCCAGCGGTGATGCTGGGATCAATCAGTACTTCTTC. Protein sequence: CASGDAGINQYFF. Full variable domain (missing parts from reference TRBV9 and TRBJ2-1): DSGVTQTPKHLITATGQRVTLRCSPRSGDLSVYWYQQSLDQGLQFLIQYYNGEERAKGNILERFSAQQFPDLHSELNLSSLELGDSALYFCASGDAGINQYFFGPGTRLTVL.

Details on this clonotype: No conserved phenylalanine or tryptophan ends this CDR3, so it is likely a read error. Because the CDR3's place on the DNA is in doubt, the DNA is left out and the CDR3 is given as listed by TCRdb. The chain employs TRBV15 and TRBJ2-7; TRBD1 is the table's D call, not checked against the DNA. 18 amino acids form the CDR3, both terminal residues included. The germline CDR1 and CDR2 sequences are LNHNV and YYDKDF (reference sequence). Here the CDR3 reads CASSLGPDGAALSYEQCI.

V and J are TRBV11-2 and TRBJ2-3; the D gene is possibly TRBD2 (6 bases). In germline, CDR1 is SGHAT, CDR2 FQNNGV. Trimming took 4 bases from V and 1 from J, leaving 18 bases between them. CDR3 size: 17 residues. CDR3 protein: CASSWRGRAGCTDTQYF. The CDR3 DNA sequence: TGTGCCAGCAGCTGGCGTGGACGGGCGGGATGCACAGATACGCAGTATTTT.

Regarding this clonotype: This could be a read error, since a much larger clone is one nucleotide away. The chain uses TRBV11-3 and TRBJ2-1; tentatively, D is TRBD1 (6 bases). The germline CDR1 and CDR2 sequences are SGHNT and YENEEA. The CDR3 covers 13 residues. CDR3 loop: CASSVDLTGEQFF. DNA for the CDR3: TGTGCCAGCAGCGTAGATCTGACAGGTGAGCAGTTCTTC. The whole variable domain, filled in from reference TRBV11-3 and TRBJ2-1, reads EAGVVQSPRYKIIEKKQPVAFWCNPISGHNTLYWYLQNLGQGPELLIRYENEEAVDDSQLPKDRFSAERLKGVDSTLKIQPAELGDSAVYLCASSVDLTGEQFFGPGTRLTVL.

Of note for this clonotype: The CDR3 ends on some other residue instead of the conserved phenylalanine or tryptophan, so this is likely a read error. The DNA is omitted, as the CDR3 cannot be located on it reliably, and the CDR3 follows TCRdb's listing. The rearrangement uses TRBV2 and TRBJ2-7; no DNA check was done on the table's D call, TRBD1. Counting both end residues, the CDR3 totals 14 amino acids. CDR1 is SNHLY and CDR2 is FYNNEI in the germline V gene. CDR3 residues: CASGDGGTDNEYYC.

V is TRBV7-8 and J is TRBJ2-7; 7 bases align to TRBD1. The V gene's germline CDR1 is SGHVS and CDR2 FQNEAQ. The CDR3 contains 15 residues. The J segment lost 13 bases and the V segment lost 3 bases, leaving 18 bases of the junction unmatched. As DNA, the CDR3 is TGTGCCAGCAGCTTTGCTCCAGACGGGACAGCGATTCACTACTTC. It translates to CASSFAPDGTAIHYF.

This chain connects TRBV9 to TRBJ1-1, with D possibly TRBD1 on 5 matching bases. The CDR3 runs 15 residues. Germline V gives CDR1 SGDLS, CDR2 YYNGEE. The V end lost 0 bases, the J end lost 0 bases, and 9 bases lay between the germline ends. CDR3 bases: TGTGCCAGCAGCGTAGGAATGACAGTGAACACTGAAGCTTTCTTT. This translates into CASSVGMTVNTEAFF. Together with reference TRBV9 and TRBJ1-1, the CDR3 gives the full variable domain: DSGVTQTPKHLITATGQRVTLRCSPRSGDLSVYWYQQSLDQGLQFLIQYYNGEERAKGNILERFSAQQFPDLHSELNLSSLELGDSALYFCASSVGMTVNTEAFFGQGTRLTVV.

This chain connects TRBV5-8 to TRBJ1-6, with D possibly matching TRBD1 (6 bases). Trimming shortened V by 4 bases and J by 14 bases, and 16 bases separated the two germline ends. Germline CDR1 and CDR2: SGHTS and YDEGEE. The CDR3 covers 13 residues. The CDR3 here is CASSVGAGVTLHF. As DNA, the CDR3 is TGTGCCAGCAGCGTAGGGGCAGGGGTGACCCTCCACTTT. Based on the CDR3 plus reference TRBV5-8 and TRBJ1-6, the full variable domain is EAGVTQSPTHLIKTRGQQATLRCSPISGHTSVYWYQQALGLGLQFLLWYDEGEERNRGNFPPRFSGRQFPNYSSELNVNALELEDSALYLCASSVGAGVTLHFGNGTRLTVT.

Of note for this clonotype: Lacking the conserved final phenylalanine or tryptophan, this CDR3 likely reflects a read error. Because the CDR3's place on the DNA is in doubt, the DNA is left out and the CDR3 is given as listed by TCRdb. The V and J genes are TRBV7-3 and TRBJ2-1; no check of the table's D call, TRBD1, against the DNA was made. The germline CDR1 and CDR2 sequences are SGHTA and FQGTGA. Termini included, the CDR3 measures 13 amino acids. The CDR3 region is CAGSGGAIPQHFC.

As for this clonotype: The junction departs from germline at one end; a sequencing error may be responsible. The rearrangement links TRBV7-2 to TRBJ1-6; D call uncertain. Germline V gene data show CDR1 as SGHTA and CDR2 as FQGNSA. CDR3 length equals 14 residues. The CDR3 DNA is TGTGCCAGCAGCTCGGCAGGAGGCCCTGACTATGGCTACTTT. This codes for CASSSAGGPDYGYF.

As regards this clonotype: Its ends do not fully match the called genes, so a read error is possible. The CDR3 region has the DNA TGTGCCACCAGCAGGGACACCAGCCAAGGGACCCAGGACTTC. Translating gives CATSRDTSQGTQDF. The chain has TRBV7-9 and TRBJ2-5, with D maybe TRBD1 (6 bases). Germline CDR1 and CDR2: SEHNR and FQNEAQ (reference sequence). The CDR3 length is 14 residues.

The chain joins TRBV7-9 to TRBJ2-5; possible D gene TRBD2, 5 bases. Trimming took 3 bases from V and 11 from J, leaving 19 bases between them. The CDR3 totals 14 residues. The V gene's germline CDR1 is SEHNR and CDR2 FQNEAQ (reference sequence). The CDR3 region has the DNA TGTGCCAGCAGCTTTGGAGGAAGCACAGATACGCAGTACTTC. It codes for CASSFGGSTDTQYF. The whole variable domain, remainder taken from reference TRBV7-9 and TRBJ2-5, is DTGVSQNPRHKITKRGQNVTFRCDPISEHNRLYWYRQTLGQGPEFLTYFQNEAQLEKSRLLSDRFSAERPKGSFSTLEIQRTEQGDSAMYLCASSFGGSTDTQYFGPGTRLLVL.

The V and J genes are TRBV12-3 or TRBV12-4 and TRBJ2-1; D is unclear. The CDR3 is made up of 12 amino acids. Trimming shortened V by 5 bases and J by 11 bases, and 13 bases separated the two germline ends. CDR3 DNA: TGTGCCAGCAGTCCATATACAATGAAGCAGTTCTTC. It translates to CASSPYTMKQFF.

The chain is built from TRBV7-2 and TRBJ2-7; either TRBD1 or TRBD2 may supply D (5 bases each). Trimming left V 3 bases short and J 1 base short, with 22 bases between. This CDR3 has 18 amino acids. Germline CDR1 SGHTA, CDR2 FQGNSA. CDR3 DNA sequence: TGTGCCAGCAGCTTTCATCCAGAGGGGAAAGACCTTTCCTACGAGCAGTACGTC. As protein: CASSFHPEGKDLSYEQYV.

Comment on this clonotype: At one boundary the junction diverges from the germline segment, which might be a read error. This chain joins TRBV7-9 and TRBJ2-3; 8 positions match TRBD2. The CDR3 is made up of 14 amino acids. The germline CDR1 and CDR2 sequences are SEHNR and FQNEAQ (reference sequence). CDR3 protein: CASSFAGGRDTEYF. The CDR3 DNA reads TGTGCCAGCAGCTTTGCGGGAGGTCGGGATACGGAGTATTTT.

About this clonotype itself: One end of the junction fails to match germline, which may point to a read error. The gene calls are TRBV2 and TRBJ1-5; D is ambiguous. This CDR3 has 14 amino acids. CDR1 and CDR2 from the germline V gene are SNHLY and FYNNEI. The CDR3 DNA sequence: TGTGCCAGCAGTTTAGCCTATAGCAATGAGACTCTGTATTTT. It translates to CASSLAYSNETLYF.

In regard to this clonotype: One end of the junction fails to match germline, which may point to a read error. The chain joins TRBV7-8 to TRBJ2-3, with 8 bases identical to TRBD2. Germline V gene sequence: CDR1 SGHVS, CDR2 FQNEAQ. This CDR3 region has 13 residues. CDR3 coding DNA: TGTGCCAGCAGGTTAGCGGGAAGTGATACGCAGTATTTT. Its protein product is CASRLAGSDTQYF.

The rearrangement links TRBV5-6 to TRBJ2-1; D call uncertain. V lost 6 bases and J 4 bases, leaving 17 bases between the germline ends. Germline V gene lookup returns CDR1 SGHDT and CDR2 YYEEEE. There are 15 residues in the CDR3. The CDR3 DNA reads as TGTGCCAGCACCTTCTCCGACCCATATTACAATGAGCAGTTCTTC. The encoded protein is CASTFSDPYYNEQFF.

As to this clonotype: At one end, the junction sequence differs from germline, possibly due to a read error. This rearrangement joins TRBV9 to TRBJ2-3; D assignment may be TRBD1 or TRBD2 (6 bases each). CDR1 and CDR2 (germline): SGDLS, YYNGEE. The CDR3 length is 13 residues. CDR3 in DNA: TGTGCCAGCGGAGGAGGGGGGAACGATAAGTACTTTTTT. Translated: CASGGGGNDKYFF.

This rearrangement joins TRBV9 to TRBJ1-5; TRBD1 might be the D (6 bases). CDR1 and CDR2 from the germline V gene are SGDLS and YYNGEE. The CDR3 totals 15 residues. The ends were cut back, 0 bases at V and 13 bases at J, with 20 bases in the middle. The CDR3 region has the DNA TGTGCCAGCAGCGTAGGGGGGGCAGGGGTGAAGACTCAGCATTTT. It codes for CASSVGGAGVKTQHF.

A note on this clonotype: A much larger clone lies one base from this, so it may be a read error. This rearrangement joins TRBV5-4 to TRBJ2-1, with 7 bases identical to TRBD2. The V segment lost 2 bases and the J segment 8 bases; nucleotides outside the gene matches: 13. CDR1 SGHNT and CDR2 YYREEE come from the germline V gene (reference sequence). The length of the CDR3 is 16 residues. This chain's CDR3 is CASSFNSAGGSDEQFF. DNA of the CDR3: TGTGCCAGCAGCTTTAATAGCGCCGGGGGGAGCGATGAGCAGTTCTTC.

The V gene is TRBV7-9, the J gene TRBJ2-3, with D unresolved. The V end was cut by 6 bases, the J end by 6 bases, with 13 bases between. The CDR3 covers 13 residues. Germline V CDR1 and CDR2: SEHNR, FQNEAQ (reference sequence). Written as DNA, the CDR3 is TGTGCCAGCAGGGACCGGAGAAGCGATACGCAGTATTTT. Translating it yields CASRDRRSDTQYF. The entire variable domain, with the rest obtained from reference TRBV7-9 and TRBJ2-3, is as follows: DTGVSQNPRHKITKRGQNVTFRCDPISEHNRLYWYRQTLGQGPEFLTYFQNEAQLEKSRLLSDRFSAERPKGSFSTLEIQRTEQGDSAMYLCASRDRRSDTQYFGPGTRLTVL.

This clonotype was found once. The CDR3: CASGTGSSQETQYF. In nucleotides, the CDR3 is TGTGCTAGTGGTACGGGCTCCAGCCAAGAGACCCAGTACTTC. The chain couples TRBV12-5 to TRBJ2-5; no clear D. In germline, CDR1 is LGHNT, CDR2 FRNRAP. The CDR3 consists of 14 residues. Trimming left V 5 bases short and J 1 base short, with 11 bases between.